Listed here are 31 T cell receptor beta chains from one sample, sequenced in a study of blood T cell repertoires in COVID-19. TCRdb keeps only in-frame clones here, not all; method: immunoSEQ multiplex PCR. Counted here are more than 150,000 clones, roughly 82% occurring once; the ten biggest clones make up more than 7.5%. The sample taken for sequencing was peripheral blood. Receptors originate from a woman aged 50 to 60 with acute or convalescent COVID-19.

The chain uses TRBV6-5 and TRBJ1-4; D may be TRBD1 (5 bases). With 0 bases removed from V and 5 bases from J, the gap between germline ends came to 10 bases. The CDR3 runs 15 residues. Germline V gives CDR1 MNHEY, CDR2 SVGAGI. The CDR3 DNA follows: TGTGCCAGCAGTTACTCATACAGGATGAATGAAAAACTGTTTTTT. Its protein product is CASSYSYRMNEKLFF.

This clone was recorded only once. This chain uses TRBV6-5 with TRBJ1-2, with 10 bases that match TRBD1. This CDR3 has 14 residues. After removal of 2 bases from V and 4 bases from J, the junction contained 1 base not matched to a gene. From germline, CDR1 is MNHEY and CDR2 SVGAGI. Here the CDR3 reads CASSYRTGGYGYTF. Written as DNA, the CDR3 is TGTGCCAGCAGTTACCGGACAGGGGGCTATGGCTACACCTTC.

The V gene is TRBV4-3, the J gene TRBJ1-6; tentatively, D is TRBD1 (5 bases). Trimming removed 0 bases from V and 4 bases from J, with 10 bases in between. The germline CDR1 and CDR2 sequences are LGHNA and YSLEER. The CDR3 has 16 residues. Written as DNA, the CDR3 is TGCGCCAGCAGCCAAGACAGGGCTGTTTATAATTCACCCCTCCACTTT. Translating it yields CASSQDRAVYNSPLHF.

The V call is TRBV19, the J call TRBJ1-5; D is undetermined. Trimming pared 8 bases from V and 4 bases from J, leaving 12 bases between. The CDR3 runs 13 residues. Germline V lookup: CDR1 LNHDA, CDR2 SQIVND (reference sequence). CDR3: CASHQAGNQPQHF. The CDR3 DNA sequence: TGTGCCAGTCACCAGGCGGGGAATCAGCCCCAGCATTTT.

The chain couples TRBV15 to TRBJ2-5, with a possible D match to TRBD2 (5 bases). V gave up 0 bases and J gave up 2 bases, with 10 bases separating them. CDR1 is LNHNV and CDR2 is YYDKDF in the germline V gene (reference sequence). This CDR3 comprises 15 residues. The CDR3 sequence is CATSRDPGKQETQYF. CDR3 DNA: TGTGCCACCAGCAGAGACCCCGGGAAACAAGAGACCCAGTACTTC.

V gene TRBV27 combines with J gene TRBJ2-2; D perhaps matches TRBD1 (6 bases). The germline V gene has CDR1 MNHEY and CDR2 SMNVEV (reference sequence). Trimming cost V 0 bases and J 1 base, with 9 bases left between them. The CDR3 contains 16 residues. The CDR3 DNA sequence: TGTGCCAGCAGTTTATCCGGACAGCTGAACACCGGGGAGCTGTTTTTT. This translates into CASSLSGQLNTGELFF.

The rearrangement links TRBV27 to TRBJ2-5, with 10 bases that match TRBD2. The CDR3 spans 19 residues. V gave up 3 bases and J gave up 4 bases; unmatched junction bases: 17. Germline assignment: CDR1 MNHEY and CDR2 SMNVEV (reference sequence). DNA of the CDR3: TGTGCCAGCAGTTTTAGGGGGGGTACTAGCGGGAACCCTATAGAGACCCAGTACTTC. This codes for CASSFRGGTSGNPIETQYF.

As concerns this clone: Other DNA sequences within the sample encode an identical CDR3. The chain couples TRBV18 to TRBJ1-2; TRBD1 matches at 12 bases. CDR1 is KGHSH, CDR2 LQKENI, per germline. The CDR3 contains 15 residues. Trimming took 3 bases from V and 8 from J; bases not matched to a gene: 7. The CDR3 reads CASSPTGQGALGYTF. The CDR3 bases are TGTGCCAGCTCACCGACGGGACAGGGGGCTTTAGGCTACACCTTC. The full variable domain, in which reference TRBV18 and TRBJ1-2 provide the parts outside the CDR3, is NAGVMQNPRHLVRRRGQEARLRCSPMKGHSHVYWYRQLPEEGLKFMVYLQKENIIDESGMPKERFSAEFPKEGPSILRIQQVVRGDSAAYFCASSPTGQGALGYTFGSGTRLTVV.

The CDR3 here is CASSGQGTLSTDTQYF. The CDR3 DNA reads as TGTGCCAGCAGTGGACAGGGTACCTTGAGCACAGATACGCAGTATTTT. V is TRBV6-1 and J is TRBJ2-3, with 7 bases matching TRBD1. The CDR3 runs 16 residues. With 4 bases clipped from V and 0 bases from J, the junction kept 7 bases outside the gene matches. Germline V gene lookup returns CDR1 MNHNS and CDR2 SASEGT.

The chain has TRBV3-1 (or the pseudogene TRBV3-2) and TRBJ2-2; no reliable D call. The ends were cut back, 2 bases at V and 5 bases at J, with 6 bases in the middle. Germline-derived CDR1 and CDR2 are LGHDT and YNNKEL (reference sequence). CDR3 length: 13 amino acids. This CDR3 is CASSQSYTGELFF. The DNA of the CDR3 is TGTGCCAGCAGCCAAAGCTATACCGGGGAGCTGTTTTTT.

The chain combines TRBV27 with TRBJ1-5; 7 bases match TRBD1. This CDR3 is 17 amino acids long. V gave up 5 bases and J gave up 2 bases; unmatched junction bases: 12. Germline lookup yields CDR1 MNHEY and CDR2 SMNVEV (reference sequence). The CDR3 loop reads CASSVETTGVGNQPQHF. The DNA of the CDR3 is TGTGCCAGCAGTGTAGAGACCACAGGGGTCGGCAATCAGCCCCAGCATTTT.

This clone is a singleton in its sample. The rearrangement joins TRBV6-2 or TRBV6-3 to TRBJ1-5; 10 bases fit TRBD1. Trimming cost V 6 bases and J 6 bases; bases outside gene matches: 5. The length of the CDR3 is 14 residues. Looked up from germline, CDR1 is MNHEY and CDR2 is SVGEGT. The chain's CDR3 is CASSKTGGGQPQHF. The CDR3 nucleotides are TGTGCCAGCAGCAAGACAGGGGGCGGTCAGCCCCAGCATTTT.

This clone was detected once. The chain combines TRBV19 with TRBJ2-7; the D is unclear. The V gene lost 4 bases and the J gene lost 5 bases, with 12 bases spanning the gap. Per germline, CDR1 LNHDA and CDR2 SQIVND (reference sequence). The CDR3 length is 13 residues. The CDR3 region has the DNA TGTGCCAGTAGTAGTTTCCGGAGTGACGAGCAGTACTTC. It codes for CASSSFRSDEQYF.

The genes are TRBV4-1 and TRBJ2-3; weak D call: TRBD2 (6 bases). Germline V gene sequence: CDR1 MGHRA, CDR2 YSYEKL. This CDR3 region has 14 residues. The V end was cut by 6 bases, the J end by 4 bases, with 14 bases between. The CDR3 protein is CASSRGVGPDTQYF. CDR3 nucleotides: TGCGCCAGCAGTCGCGGGGTGGGCCCAGATACGCAGTATTTT.

The rearrangement uses TRBV27 and TRBJ1-2; TRBD1 is a possible D gene (6 bases). CDR3 size: 14 residues. The ends were cut back, 5 bases at V and 2 bases at J, with 12 bases in the middle. Germline lookup yields CDR1 MNHEY and CDR2 SMNVEV (reference sequence). Here the CDR3 DNA reads TGTGCCAGCAGTCGAACAGGGTTGAACTATGGCTACACCTTC. Protein: CASSRTGLNYGYTF.

The rearrangement links TRBV7-2 to TRBJ2-7; TRBD1 matches at 12 bases. Trimming cost V 3 bases and J 4 bases; bases outside gene matches: 7. Germline lookup yields CDR1 SGHTA and CDR2 FQGNSA. This CDR3 region has 16 residues. In DNA, the CDR3 is TGTGCCAGCAGCTTCCTGGGACAGGGGGCGCTTTACGAGCAGTACTTC. Protein product: CASSFLGQGALYEQYF.

The gene calls are TRBV7-6 and TRBJ1-2, with D perhaps matching TRBD1 (5 bases). Germline V gene lookup returns CDR1 SGHVS and CDR2 FNYEAQ. V lost 7 bases and J 3 bases, leaving 21 bases between the germline ends. The CDR3 is 16 amino acids. The CDR3 nucleotides are TGTGCCAGCACTCGACTGGGGTCCCAAGGGGACTATGGCTACACCTTC. It codes for CASTRLGSQGDYGYTF.

The chain links TRBV12-3 or TRBV12-4 to TRBJ1-1; D is ambiguous. There are 13 residues in the CDR3. Trimming took 5 bases from V and 1 from J, leaving 8 bases between them. In DNA form, the CDR3 reads TGTGCCAGCAGTCTCAACAGGAACACTGAAGCTTTCTTT. As protein: CASSLNRNTEAFF.

The chain combines TRBV7-2 with TRBJ2-3; 11 bases are shared with TRBD2. With 2 bases clipped from V and 3 bases from J, the junction kept 4 bases outside the gene matches. Per the germline V gene, CDR1 is SGHTA and CDR2 is FQGNSA. This CDR3 region has 16 residues. The CDR3 DNA reads as TGTGCCAGCAGCTTAATTCGACTAGCGGGGACAGATACGCAGTATTTT. It codes for CASSLIRLAGTDTQYF. The full variable domain, in which reference TRBV7-2 and TRBJ2-3 provide the parts outside the CDR3, is GAGVSQSPSNKVTEKGKDVELRCDPISGHTALYWYRQSLGQGLEFLIYFQGNSAPDKSGLPSDRFSAERTGGSVSTLTIQRTQQEDSAVYLCASSLIRLAGTDTQYFGPGTRLTVL.

V usage is TRBV7-2 and J usage is TRBJ1-4; 7 nucleotides agree with TRBD1. Germline CDR1 is SGHTA and CDR2 is FQGNSA. The CDR3 runs 16 residues. V gave up 6 bases and J gave up 5 bases; unmatched junction bases: 12. Here the CDR3 DNA reads TGTGCCAGCAGACACCGGCCGGGACAGTCAAATGAAAAACTGTTTTTT. Translating it yields CASRHRPGQSNEKLFF.

The chain uses TRBV12-3 or TRBV12-4 and TRBJ2-7, with D perhaps matching TRBD1 (6 bases). V was cut by 8 bases and J by 6 bases, with 17 bases left in between. The CDR3 sequence is 13 residues long. In nucleotides, the CDR3 is TGTGCCAGCTCAGTTGGGGACACCTCCGAGCAGTACTTC. Its translation is CASSVGDTSEQYF.

This rearrangement joins TRBV10-3 to TRBJ1-6; weak D call: TRBD1 (6 bases). Between the trimmed V and J ends, which lost 0 bases and 9 bases, there was a span of 18 bases. Looked up from germline, CDR1 is ENHRY and CDR2 is SYGVKD. This CDR3 spans 17 amino acids. CDR3 coding DNA: TGTGCCATCAGTGAGTCGAGTGGGGGCAGGGGATCTTCACCCCTCCACTTT. Its translation: CAISESSGGRGSSPLHF.

For the CDR3, the DNA is TGCAGCGTTGGACTAGGCCGGAACACCGGGGAGCTGTTTTTT. The encoded protein is CSVGLGRNTGELFF. This rearrangement joins TRBV29-1 to TRBJ2-2; a weak D match, TRBD2 (6 bases). This CDR3 spans 14 amino acids. Germline V gene sequence: CDR1 SQVTM, CDR2 ANQGSEA. V lost 4 bases, J lost 1 base, and 10 bases lay in between.

This chain joins TRBV5-1 and TRBJ2-3, with TRBD2 matching 8 bases. The CDR3 is 18 amino acids. V shed 0 bases, J shed 5 bases, and the junction held 14 bases outside the gene matches. Per germline, CDR1 SGHRS and CDR2 YFSETQ. The CDR3 coding sequence is TGCGCCAGCAGCTTGGCCGGAGCCGACAGGCGGGGGGAAGATACGCAGTATTTT. It yields the protein CASSLAGADRRGEDTQYF. The full variable domain, in which reference TRBV5-1 and TRBJ2-3 provide the parts outside the CDR3, is KAGVTQTPRYLIKTRGQQVTLSCSPISGHRSVSWYQQTPGQGLQFLFEYFSETQRNKGNFPGRFSGRQFSNSRSEMNVSTLELGDSALYLCASSLAGADRRGEDTQYFGPGTRLTVL.

The chain combines TRBV19 with TRBJ1-5; perhaps TRBD1 as D (5 bases). The CDR3 consists of 14 residues. In germline, CDR1 is LNHDA, CDR2 SQIVND (reference sequence). The V gene lost 3 bases and the J gene lost 10 bases, with 16 bases spanning the gap. The CDR3 is CASSIAGPVGPQHF. CDR3 in DNA: TGTGCCAGTAGTATTGCGGGGCCGGTGGGCCCCCAGCATTTT. Full variable domain (remainder filled in from reference TRBV19 and TRBJ1-5): DGGITQSPKYLFRKEGQNVTLSCEQNLNHDAMYWYRQDPGQGLRLIYYSQIVNDFQKGDIAEGYSVSREKKESFPLTVTSAQKNPTAFYLCASSIAGPVGPQHFGDGTRLSIL.

The CDR3 nucleotides read TGTGCCAGCAGTTACCGACTAGCGGGGGGATTGCGTGAGCAGTTCTTC. This sequence encodes CASSYRLAGGLREQFF. The V gene is TRBV6-2 or TRBV6-3, the J gene TRBJ2-1; 13 bases are a match to TRBD2. V gave up 2 bases and J gave up 9 bases; unmatched junction bases: 7. The CDR3 contains 16 residues. Germline loops: CDR1 MNHEY, CDR2 SVGEGT.

The chain carries TRBV11-2 and TRBJ2-1, with TRBD1 matching 8 bases. CDR3 length: 13 residues. From germline, CDR1 is SGHAT and CDR2 FQNNGV. J lost 5 bases, V lost 4 bases, and 1 base had no gene match. In DNA, the CDR3 is TGTGCCAGCAGCTCGGACAGGGACAATGAGCAGTTCTTC. It translates to CASSSDRDNEQFF.

This rearrangement joins TRBV6-2 or TRBV6-3 to TRBJ1-5, with unresolved D. Germline loops: CDR1 MNHEY, CDR2 SVGEGT. Trimming shortened V by 0 bases and J by 0 bases, and 18 bases separated the two germline ends. This CDR3 comprises 19 residues. The CDR3 loop reads CASSYSPVLRADSNQPQHF. As DNA, the CDR3 is TGTGCCAGCAGTTACTCTCCTGTGTTGAGGGCGGATAGCAATCAGCCCCAGCATTTT.

V is TRBV5-1 and J is TRBJ2-7; TRBD1 might be the D (6 bases). Trimming stripped 4 bases from V and 2 bases from J, with 13 bases between. CDR3 size: 14 residues. Germline V gene lookup returns CDR1 SGHRS and CDR2 YFSETQ. This chain's CDR3 is CASSHRDKTYEQYF. CDR3 sequence (DNA): TGCGCCAGCAGCCACCGGGACAAGACCTACGAGCAGTACTTC.

The V and J genes are TRBV6-5 and TRBJ1-1, with 7 bases that match TRBD1. CDR3 length: 14 residues. V dropped 6 bases and J dropped 7; count of bases not matched to a gene: 11. Germline assignment: CDR1 MNHEY and CDR2 SVGAGI. CDR3 sequence (DNA): TGTGCCAGCAGGGATGACAGGGTTTCGGTTGAAGCTTTCTTT. Residues: CASRDDRVSVEAFF.

The genes are TRBV24-1 and TRBJ1-5, with TRBD1 identical over 7 bases. The CDR3 has 16 amino acids. Germline V lookup: CDR1 KGHDR, CDR2 SFDVKD. V lost 3 bases to trimming and J lost 6 bases; unmatched junction nucleotides: 10. CDR3 in DNA: TGTGCCACCAGTGATGGGCGGGCCGGGACAGCTCAGCCCCAGCATTTT. It translates to CATSDGRAGTAQPQHF.